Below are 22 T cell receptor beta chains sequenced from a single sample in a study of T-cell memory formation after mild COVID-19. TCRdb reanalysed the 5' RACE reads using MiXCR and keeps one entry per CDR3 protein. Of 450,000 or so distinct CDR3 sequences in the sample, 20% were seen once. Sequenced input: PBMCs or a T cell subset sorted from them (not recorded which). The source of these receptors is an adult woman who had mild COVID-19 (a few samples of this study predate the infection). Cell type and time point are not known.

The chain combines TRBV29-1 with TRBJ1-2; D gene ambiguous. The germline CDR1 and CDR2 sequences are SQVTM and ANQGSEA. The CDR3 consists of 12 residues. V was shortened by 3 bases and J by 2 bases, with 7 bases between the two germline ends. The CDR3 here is CSVESQNYGYTF. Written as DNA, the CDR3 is TGCAGCGTTGAGTCTCAGAACTATGGCTACACCTTC.

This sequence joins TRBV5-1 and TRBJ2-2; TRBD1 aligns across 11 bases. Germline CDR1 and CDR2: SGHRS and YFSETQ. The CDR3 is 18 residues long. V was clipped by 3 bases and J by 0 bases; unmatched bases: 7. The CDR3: CASSSRDRGSANTGELFF. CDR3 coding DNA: TGCGCCAGCAGCTCCCGGGACAGGGGGTCGGCGAACACCGGGGAGCTGTTTTTT.

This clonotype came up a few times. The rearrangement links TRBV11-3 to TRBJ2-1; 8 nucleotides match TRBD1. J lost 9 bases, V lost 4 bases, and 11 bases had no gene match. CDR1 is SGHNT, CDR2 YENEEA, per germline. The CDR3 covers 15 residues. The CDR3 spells CASSSRGGTGGEQFF. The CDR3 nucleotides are TGTGCCAGCAGCTCCCGGGGCGGGACAGGAGGTGAGCAGTTCTTC.

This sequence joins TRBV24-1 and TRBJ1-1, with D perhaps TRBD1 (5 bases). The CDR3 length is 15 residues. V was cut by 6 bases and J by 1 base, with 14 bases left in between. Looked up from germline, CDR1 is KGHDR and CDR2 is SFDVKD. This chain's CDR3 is CATSHGEGRNTEAFF. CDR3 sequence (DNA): TGTGCCACCAGTCACGGGGAGGGGCGGAACACTGAAGCTTTCTTT.

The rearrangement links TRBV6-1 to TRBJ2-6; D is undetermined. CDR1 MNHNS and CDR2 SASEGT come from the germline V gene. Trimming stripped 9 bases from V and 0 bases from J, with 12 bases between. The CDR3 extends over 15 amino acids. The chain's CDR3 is CASLIRSSGANVLTF. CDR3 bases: TGTGCCAGTCTAATCCGGAGCTCTGGGGCCAACGTCCTGACTTTC.

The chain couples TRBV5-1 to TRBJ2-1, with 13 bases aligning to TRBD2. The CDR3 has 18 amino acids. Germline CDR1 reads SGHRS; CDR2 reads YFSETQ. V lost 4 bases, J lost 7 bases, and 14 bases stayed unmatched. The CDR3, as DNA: TGCGCCAGCAGCGGGGGACTAGCGGGGTCATCGGCGGGTAATGAGCAGTTCTTC. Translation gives CASSGGLAGSSAGNEQFF.

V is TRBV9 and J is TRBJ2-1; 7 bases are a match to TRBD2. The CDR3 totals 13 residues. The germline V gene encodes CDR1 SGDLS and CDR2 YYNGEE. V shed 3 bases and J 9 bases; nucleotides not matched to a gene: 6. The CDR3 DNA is TGTGCCAGCAGCGCCGGGCGGGGGACTGAGCAGTTCTTC. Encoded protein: CASSAGRGTEQFF.

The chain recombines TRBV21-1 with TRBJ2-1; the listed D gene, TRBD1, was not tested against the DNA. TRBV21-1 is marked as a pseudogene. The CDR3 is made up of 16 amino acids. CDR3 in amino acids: CASSKDRGAIYNEQFF. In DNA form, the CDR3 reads TGTGCCAGCAGCAAAGATCGGGGGGCGATCTACAATGAGCAGTTCTTC.

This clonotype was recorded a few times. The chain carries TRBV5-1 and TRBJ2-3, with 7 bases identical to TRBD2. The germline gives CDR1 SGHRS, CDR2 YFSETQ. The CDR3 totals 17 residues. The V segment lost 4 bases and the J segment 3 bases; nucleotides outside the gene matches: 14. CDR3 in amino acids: CASSRPGGKRTTDTQYF. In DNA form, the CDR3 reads TGCGCCAGCAGCAGGCCGGGGGGTAAAAGAACGACAGATACGCAGTATTTT. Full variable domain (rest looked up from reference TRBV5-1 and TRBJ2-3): KAGVTQTPRYLIKTRGQQVTLSCSPISGHRSVSWYQQTPGQGLQFLFEYFSETQRNKGNFPGRFSGRQFSNSRSEMNVSTLELGDSALYLCASSRPGGKRTTDTQYFGPGTRLTVL.

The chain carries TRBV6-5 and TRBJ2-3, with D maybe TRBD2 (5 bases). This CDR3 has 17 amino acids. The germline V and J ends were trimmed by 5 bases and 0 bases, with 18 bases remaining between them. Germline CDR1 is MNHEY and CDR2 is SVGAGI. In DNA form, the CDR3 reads TGTGCCAGCAGTCCCCCCTTGGGGAGCGGAAGCACAGATACGCAGTATTTT. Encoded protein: CASSPPLGSGSTDTQYF.

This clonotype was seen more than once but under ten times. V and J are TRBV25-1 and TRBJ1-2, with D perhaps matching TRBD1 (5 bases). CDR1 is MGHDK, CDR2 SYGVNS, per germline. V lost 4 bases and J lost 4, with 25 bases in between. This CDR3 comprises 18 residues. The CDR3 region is CASSGLPTTGPPGYGYTF. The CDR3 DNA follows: TGTGCCAGCAGTGGACTCCCGACTACGGGACCTCCCGGCTATGGCTACACCTTC.

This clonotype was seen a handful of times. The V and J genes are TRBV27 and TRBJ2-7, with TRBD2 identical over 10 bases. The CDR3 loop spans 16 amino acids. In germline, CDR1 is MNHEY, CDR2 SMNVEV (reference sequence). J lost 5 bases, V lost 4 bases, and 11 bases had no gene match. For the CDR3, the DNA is TGTGCCAGCAGTTCCGCCGGGACTAGCGCCTTCCACGAGCAGTACTTC. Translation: CASSSAGTSAFHEQYF.

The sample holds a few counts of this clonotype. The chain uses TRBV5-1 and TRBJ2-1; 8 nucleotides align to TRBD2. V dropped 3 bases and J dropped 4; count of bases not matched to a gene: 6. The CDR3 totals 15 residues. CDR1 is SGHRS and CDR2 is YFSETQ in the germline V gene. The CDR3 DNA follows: TGCGCCAGCAGCTCATTAGCGGGGTCTTACAATGAGCAGTTCTTC. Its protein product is CASSSLAGSYNEQFF. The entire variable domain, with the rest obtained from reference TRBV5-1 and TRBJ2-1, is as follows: KAGVTQTPRYLIKTRGQQVTLSCSPISGHRSVSWYQQTPGQGLQFLFEYFSETQRNKGNFPGRFSGRQFSNSRSEMNVSTLELGDSALYLCASSSLAGSYNEQFFGPGTRLTVL.

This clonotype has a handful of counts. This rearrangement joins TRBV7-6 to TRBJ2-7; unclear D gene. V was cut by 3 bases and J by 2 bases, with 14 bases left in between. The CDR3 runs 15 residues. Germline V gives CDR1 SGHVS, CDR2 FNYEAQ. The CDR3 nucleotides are TGTGCCAGCAGCTTCGCCGAAACTGGAGCCTACGAGCAGTACTTC. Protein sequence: CASSFAETGAYEQYF.

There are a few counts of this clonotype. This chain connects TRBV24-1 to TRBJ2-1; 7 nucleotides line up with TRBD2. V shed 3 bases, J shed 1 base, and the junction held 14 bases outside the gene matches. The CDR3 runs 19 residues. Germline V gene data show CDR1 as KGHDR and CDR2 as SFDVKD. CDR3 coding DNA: TGTGCCACCAGTGATCCCCGTAGGGACTACCGGACATCCTACAATGAGCAGTTCTTC. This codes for CATSDPRRDYRTSYNEQFF.

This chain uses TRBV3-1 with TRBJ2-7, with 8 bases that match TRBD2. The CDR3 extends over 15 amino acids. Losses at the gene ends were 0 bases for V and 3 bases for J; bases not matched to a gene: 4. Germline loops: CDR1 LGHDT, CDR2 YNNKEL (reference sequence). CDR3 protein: CASSQDWSGSYEQYF. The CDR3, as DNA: TGTGCCAGCAGCCAAGATTGGAGCGGGAGCTACGAGCAGTACTTC.

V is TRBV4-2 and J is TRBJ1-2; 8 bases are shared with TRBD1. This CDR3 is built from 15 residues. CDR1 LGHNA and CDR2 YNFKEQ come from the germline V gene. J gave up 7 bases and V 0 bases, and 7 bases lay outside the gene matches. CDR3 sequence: CASSQERGQVIGYTF. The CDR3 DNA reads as TGTGCCAGCAGCCAAGAAAGGGGACAGGTCATTGGCTACACCTTC.

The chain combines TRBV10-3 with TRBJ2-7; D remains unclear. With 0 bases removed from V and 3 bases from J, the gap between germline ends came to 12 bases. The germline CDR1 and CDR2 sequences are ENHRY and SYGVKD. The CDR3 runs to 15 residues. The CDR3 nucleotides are TGTGCCATCAGTGAGTCGTTCCTCAGTGGCTACGAGCAGTACTTC. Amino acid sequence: CAISESFLSGYEQYF.

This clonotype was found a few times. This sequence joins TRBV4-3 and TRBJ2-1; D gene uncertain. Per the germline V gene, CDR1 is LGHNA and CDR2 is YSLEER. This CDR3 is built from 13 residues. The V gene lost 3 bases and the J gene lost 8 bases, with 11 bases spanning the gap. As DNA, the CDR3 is TGCGCCAGCAGCCACACGATCGGGCATGAGCAGTTCTTC. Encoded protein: CASSHTIGHEQFF.

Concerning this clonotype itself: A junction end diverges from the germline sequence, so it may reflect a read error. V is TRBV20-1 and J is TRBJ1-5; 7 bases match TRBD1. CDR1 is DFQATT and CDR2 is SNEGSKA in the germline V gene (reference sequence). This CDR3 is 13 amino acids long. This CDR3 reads CSARDDRDHPQHF. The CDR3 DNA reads TGCAGTGCAAGGGACGACAGGGATCATCCCCAGCATTTT.

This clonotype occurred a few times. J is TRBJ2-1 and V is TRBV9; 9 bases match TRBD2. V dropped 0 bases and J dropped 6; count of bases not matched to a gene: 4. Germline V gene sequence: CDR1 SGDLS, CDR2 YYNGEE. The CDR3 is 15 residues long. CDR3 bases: TGTGCCAGCAGCGTAGCGCCGCGGGAGGGCAATGAGCAGTTCTTC. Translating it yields CASSVAPREGNEQFF.

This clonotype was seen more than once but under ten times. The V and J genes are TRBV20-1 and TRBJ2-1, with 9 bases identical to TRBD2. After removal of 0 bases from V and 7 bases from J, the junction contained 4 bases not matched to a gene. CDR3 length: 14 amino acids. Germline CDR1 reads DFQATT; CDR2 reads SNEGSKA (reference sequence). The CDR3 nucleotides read TGCAGTGCTAGAGAGGCGGGAGGGCGGAATGAGCAGTTCTTC. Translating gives CSAREAGGRNEQFF.